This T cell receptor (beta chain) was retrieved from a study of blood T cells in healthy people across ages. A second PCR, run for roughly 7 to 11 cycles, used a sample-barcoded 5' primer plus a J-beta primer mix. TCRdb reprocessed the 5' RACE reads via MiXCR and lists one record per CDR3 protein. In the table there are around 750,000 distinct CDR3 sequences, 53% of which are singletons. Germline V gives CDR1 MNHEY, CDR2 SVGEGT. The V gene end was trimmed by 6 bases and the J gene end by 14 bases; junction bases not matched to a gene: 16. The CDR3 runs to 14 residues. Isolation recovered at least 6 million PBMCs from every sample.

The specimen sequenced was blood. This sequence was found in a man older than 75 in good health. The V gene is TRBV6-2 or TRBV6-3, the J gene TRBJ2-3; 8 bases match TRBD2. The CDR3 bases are TGTGCCAGCAGGAAACTAGCGGAACACAGATACGCGTATTTT. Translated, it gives CASRKLAEHRYAYF.